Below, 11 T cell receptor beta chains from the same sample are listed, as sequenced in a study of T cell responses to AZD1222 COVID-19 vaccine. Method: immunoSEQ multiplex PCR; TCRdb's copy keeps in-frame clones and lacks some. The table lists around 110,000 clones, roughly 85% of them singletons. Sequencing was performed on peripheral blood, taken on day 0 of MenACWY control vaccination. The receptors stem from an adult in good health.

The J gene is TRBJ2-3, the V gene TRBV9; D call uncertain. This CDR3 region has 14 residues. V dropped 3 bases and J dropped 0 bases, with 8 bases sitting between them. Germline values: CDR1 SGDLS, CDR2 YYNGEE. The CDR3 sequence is CASSGVTSTDTQYF. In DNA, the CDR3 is TGTGCCAGCAGCGGTGTTACTAGCACAGATACGCAGTATTTT.

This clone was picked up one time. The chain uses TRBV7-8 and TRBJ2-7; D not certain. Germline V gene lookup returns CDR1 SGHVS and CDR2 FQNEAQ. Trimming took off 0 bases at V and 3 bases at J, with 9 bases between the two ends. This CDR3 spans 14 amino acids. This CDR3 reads CASSLAETNYEQYF. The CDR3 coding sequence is TGTGCCAGCAGCTTAGCGGAGACAAACTACGAGCAGTACTTC.

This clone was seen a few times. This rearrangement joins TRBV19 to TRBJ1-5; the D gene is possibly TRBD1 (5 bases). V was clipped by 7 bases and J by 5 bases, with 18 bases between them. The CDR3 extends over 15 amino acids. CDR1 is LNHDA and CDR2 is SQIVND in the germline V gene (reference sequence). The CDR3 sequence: CASMDQAGSYQPQHF. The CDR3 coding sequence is TGTGCCAGTATGGATCAAGCAGGGTCGTATCAGCCCCAGCATTTT.

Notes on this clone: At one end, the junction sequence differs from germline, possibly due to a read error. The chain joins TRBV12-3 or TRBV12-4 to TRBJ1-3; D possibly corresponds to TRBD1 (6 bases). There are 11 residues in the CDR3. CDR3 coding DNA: TGTGCCAGCAGCCCTCCGGGACACCTCCTTTTT. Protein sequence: CASSPPGHLLF.

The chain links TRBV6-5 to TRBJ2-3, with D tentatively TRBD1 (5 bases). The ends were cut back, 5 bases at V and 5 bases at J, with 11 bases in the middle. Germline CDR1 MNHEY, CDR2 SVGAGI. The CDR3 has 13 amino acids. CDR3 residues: CASSPSDRDTQYF. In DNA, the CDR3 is TGTGCCAGCAGTCCCTCCGACAGAGATACGCAGTATTTT.

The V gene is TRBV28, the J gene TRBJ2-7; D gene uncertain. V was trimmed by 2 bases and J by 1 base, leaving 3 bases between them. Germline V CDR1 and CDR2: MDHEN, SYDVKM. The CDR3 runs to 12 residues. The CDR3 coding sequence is TGTGCCAGCAGTTTACGGTCCTACGAGCAGTACTTC. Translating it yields CASSLRSYEQYF.

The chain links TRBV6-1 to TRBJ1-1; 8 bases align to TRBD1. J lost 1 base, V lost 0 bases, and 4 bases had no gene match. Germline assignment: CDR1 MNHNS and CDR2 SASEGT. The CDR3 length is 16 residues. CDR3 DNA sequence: TGTGCCAGCAGTGAAGCGACAGGGGACCCGAACACTGAAGCTTTCTTT. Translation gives CASSEATGDPNTEAFF.

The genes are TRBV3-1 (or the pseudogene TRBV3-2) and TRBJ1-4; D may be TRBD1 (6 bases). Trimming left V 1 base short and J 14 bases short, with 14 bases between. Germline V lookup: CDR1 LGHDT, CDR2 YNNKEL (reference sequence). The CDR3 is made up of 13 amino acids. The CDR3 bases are TGTGCCAGCAGCCAAGCCCGGACAGCAGGGCTGTTTTTT. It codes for CASSQARTAGLFF.

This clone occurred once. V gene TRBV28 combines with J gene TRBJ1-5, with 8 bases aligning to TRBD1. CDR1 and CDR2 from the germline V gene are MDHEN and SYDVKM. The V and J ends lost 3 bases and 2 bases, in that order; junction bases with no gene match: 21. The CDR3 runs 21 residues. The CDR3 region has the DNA TGTGCCAGCAGTTTCTCCTACTCAGGGGGCGCGGGAAGGATTGGCAATCAGCCCCAGCATTTT. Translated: CASSFSYSGGAGRIGNQPQHF.

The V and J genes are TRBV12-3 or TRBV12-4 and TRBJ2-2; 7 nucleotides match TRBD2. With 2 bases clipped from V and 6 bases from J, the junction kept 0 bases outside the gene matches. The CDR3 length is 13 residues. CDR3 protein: CASSLRGAGELFF. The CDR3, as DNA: TGTGCCAGCAGTTTACGGGGGGCCGGGGAGCTGTTTTTT.

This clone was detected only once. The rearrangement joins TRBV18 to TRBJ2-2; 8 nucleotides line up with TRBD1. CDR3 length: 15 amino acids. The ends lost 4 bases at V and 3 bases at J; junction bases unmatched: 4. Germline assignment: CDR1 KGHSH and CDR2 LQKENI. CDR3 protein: CASSLLTGDTGELFF. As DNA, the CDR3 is TGTGCCAGCTCACTATTGACAGGGGACACCGGGGAGCTGTTTTTT.